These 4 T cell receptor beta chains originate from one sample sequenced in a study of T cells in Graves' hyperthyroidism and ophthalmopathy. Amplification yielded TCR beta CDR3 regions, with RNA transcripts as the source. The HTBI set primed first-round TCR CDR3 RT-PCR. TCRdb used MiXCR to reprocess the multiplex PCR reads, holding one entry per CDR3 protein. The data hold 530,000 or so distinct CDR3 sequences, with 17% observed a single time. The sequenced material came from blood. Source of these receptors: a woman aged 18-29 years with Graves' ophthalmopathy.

Here the CDR3 reads CASSLAQGSPLHF. The CDR3 coding sequence is TGTGCCAGCAGTTTAGCGCAGGGTTCACCCCTCCACTTT. V is TRBV27 and J is TRBJ1-6; tentatively, D is TRBD1 (5 bases). The ends were cut back, 2 bases at V and 9 bases at J, with 8 bases in the middle. The germline gives CDR1 MNHEY, CDR2 SMNVEV (reference sequence). The CDR3 has 13 residues.

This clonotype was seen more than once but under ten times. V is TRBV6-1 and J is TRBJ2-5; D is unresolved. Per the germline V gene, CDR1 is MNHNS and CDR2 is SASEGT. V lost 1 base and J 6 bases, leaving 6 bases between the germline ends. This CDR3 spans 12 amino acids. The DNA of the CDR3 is TGTGCCAGCAGTGAAGTAAGACAGACCCAGTACTTC. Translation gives CASSEVRQTQYF.

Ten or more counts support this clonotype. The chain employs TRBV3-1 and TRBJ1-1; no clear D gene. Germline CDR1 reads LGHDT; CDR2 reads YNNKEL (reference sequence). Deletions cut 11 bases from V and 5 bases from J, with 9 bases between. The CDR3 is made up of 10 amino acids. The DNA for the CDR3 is TGTGCCTTAGGACGGACTGAAGCTTTCTTT. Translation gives CALGRTEAFF.

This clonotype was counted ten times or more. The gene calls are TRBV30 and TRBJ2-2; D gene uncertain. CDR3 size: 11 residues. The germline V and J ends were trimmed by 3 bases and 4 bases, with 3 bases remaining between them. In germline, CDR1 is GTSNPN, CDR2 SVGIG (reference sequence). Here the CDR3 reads CAWRGTGELFF. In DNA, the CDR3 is TGTGCCTGGAGAGGCACCGGGGAGCTGTTTTTT.